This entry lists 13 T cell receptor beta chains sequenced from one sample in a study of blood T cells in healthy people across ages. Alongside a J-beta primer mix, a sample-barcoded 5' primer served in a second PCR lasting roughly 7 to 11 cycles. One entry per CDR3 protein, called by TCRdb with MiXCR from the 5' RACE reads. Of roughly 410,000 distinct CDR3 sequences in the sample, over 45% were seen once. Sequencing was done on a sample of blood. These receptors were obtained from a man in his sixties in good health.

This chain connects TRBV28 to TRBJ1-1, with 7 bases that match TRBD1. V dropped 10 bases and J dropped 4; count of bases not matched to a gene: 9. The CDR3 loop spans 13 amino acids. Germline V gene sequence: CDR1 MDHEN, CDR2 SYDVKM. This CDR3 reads CATVTGTVTEAFF. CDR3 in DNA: TGTGCCACTGTGACCGGGACAGTCACTGAAGCTTTCTTT.

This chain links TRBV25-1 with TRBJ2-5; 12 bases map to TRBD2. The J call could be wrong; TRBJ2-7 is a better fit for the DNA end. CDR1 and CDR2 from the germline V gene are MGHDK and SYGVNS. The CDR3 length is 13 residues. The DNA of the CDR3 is TGTGCCAGCAGGACTAGCGGGAGACCCGAGCAGTACTTC. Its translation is CASRTSGRPEQYF.

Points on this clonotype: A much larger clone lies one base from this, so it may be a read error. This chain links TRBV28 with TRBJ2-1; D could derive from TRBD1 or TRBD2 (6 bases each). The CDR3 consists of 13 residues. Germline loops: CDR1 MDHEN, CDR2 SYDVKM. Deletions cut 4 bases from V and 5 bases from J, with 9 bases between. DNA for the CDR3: TGTGCCAGCAGTTACCGGGGGCACAATGAGCAGTTCTTC. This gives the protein CASSYRGHNEQFF.

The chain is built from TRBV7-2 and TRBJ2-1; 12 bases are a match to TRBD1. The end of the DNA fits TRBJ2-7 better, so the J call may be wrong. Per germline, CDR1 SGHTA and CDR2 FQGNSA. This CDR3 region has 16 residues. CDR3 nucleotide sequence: TGTGCCAGCAGCTTAACGGGACAGGGGGCGCGCAATGAGCAGTACTTC. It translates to CASSLTGQGARNEQYF.

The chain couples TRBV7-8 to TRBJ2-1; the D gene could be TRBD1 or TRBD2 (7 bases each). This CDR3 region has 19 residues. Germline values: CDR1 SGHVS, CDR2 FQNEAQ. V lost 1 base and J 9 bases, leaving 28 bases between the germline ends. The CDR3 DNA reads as TGTGCCAGCAGCTTAGTTCAAGTGTTCGGCGGGAGTCAGGGGGGTGAGCAGTTCTTC. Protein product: CASSLVQVFGGSQGGEQFF.

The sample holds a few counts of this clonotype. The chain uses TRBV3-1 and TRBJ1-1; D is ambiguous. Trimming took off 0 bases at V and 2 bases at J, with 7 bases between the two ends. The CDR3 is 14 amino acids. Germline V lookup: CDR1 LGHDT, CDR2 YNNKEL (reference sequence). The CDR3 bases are TGTGCCAGCAGCCAAGATCTGGGAAACACTGAAGCTTTCTTT. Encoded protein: CASSQDLGNTEAFF.

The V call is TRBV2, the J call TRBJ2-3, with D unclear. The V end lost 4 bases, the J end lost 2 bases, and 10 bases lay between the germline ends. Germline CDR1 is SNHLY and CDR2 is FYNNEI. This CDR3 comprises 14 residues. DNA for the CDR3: TGTGCCAGCAGTGTTTATGGGATCACAGATACGCAGTATTTT. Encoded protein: CASSVYGITDTQYF.

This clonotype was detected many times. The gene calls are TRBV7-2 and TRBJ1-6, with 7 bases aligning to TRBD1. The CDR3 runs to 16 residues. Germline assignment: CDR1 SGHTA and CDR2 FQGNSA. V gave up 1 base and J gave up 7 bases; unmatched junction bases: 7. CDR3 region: CASSLDWDSRNSPLHF. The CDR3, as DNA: TGTGCCAGCAGCTTAGATTGGGACAGCCGAAATTCACCCCTCCACTTT.

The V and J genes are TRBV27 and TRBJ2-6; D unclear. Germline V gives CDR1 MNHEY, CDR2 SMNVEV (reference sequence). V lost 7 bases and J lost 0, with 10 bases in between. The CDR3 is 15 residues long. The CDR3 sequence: CASTSPSSGANVLTF. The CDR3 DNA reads TGTGCCAGCACTTCTCCAAGCTCTGGGGCCAACGTCCTGACTTTC.

The CDR3 nucleotides are TGTGCCAGCAGCTCAAGGACAGGGCGAGGGGAGACCCAGTACTTC. Protein product: CASSSRTGRGETQYF. The chain is built from TRBV7-9 and TRBJ2-5; 8 nucleotides line up with TRBD1. The CDR3 is made up of 15 amino acids. Germline loops: CDR1 SEHNR, CDR2 FQNEAQ (reference sequence). V gave up 4 bases and J gave up 5 bases; unmatched junction bases: 9.

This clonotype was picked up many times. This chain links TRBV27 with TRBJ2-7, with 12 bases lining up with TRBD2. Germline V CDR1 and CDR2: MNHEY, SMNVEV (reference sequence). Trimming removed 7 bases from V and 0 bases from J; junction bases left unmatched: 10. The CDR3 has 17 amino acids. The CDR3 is CASTRLAGGGSSYEQYF. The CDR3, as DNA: TGTGCCAGCACTCGGCTAGCGGGAGGGGGGAGCTCCTACGAGCAGTACTTC.

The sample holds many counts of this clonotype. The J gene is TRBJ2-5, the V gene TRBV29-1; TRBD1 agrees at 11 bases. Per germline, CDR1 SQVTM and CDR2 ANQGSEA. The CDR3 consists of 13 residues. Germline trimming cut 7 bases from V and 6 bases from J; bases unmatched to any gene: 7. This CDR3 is CSGGGTGGQTQYF. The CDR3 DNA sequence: TGCAGCGGGGGCGGGACAGGGGGTCAGACCCAGTACTTC.

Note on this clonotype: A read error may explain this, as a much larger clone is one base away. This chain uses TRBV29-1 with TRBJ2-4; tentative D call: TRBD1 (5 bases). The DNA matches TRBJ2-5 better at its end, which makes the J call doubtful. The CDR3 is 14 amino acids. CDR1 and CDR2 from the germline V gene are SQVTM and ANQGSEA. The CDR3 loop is CSASIGADQETQYF. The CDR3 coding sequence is TGCAGCGCCTCAATAGGGGCAGACCAAGAGACCCAGTACTTC.